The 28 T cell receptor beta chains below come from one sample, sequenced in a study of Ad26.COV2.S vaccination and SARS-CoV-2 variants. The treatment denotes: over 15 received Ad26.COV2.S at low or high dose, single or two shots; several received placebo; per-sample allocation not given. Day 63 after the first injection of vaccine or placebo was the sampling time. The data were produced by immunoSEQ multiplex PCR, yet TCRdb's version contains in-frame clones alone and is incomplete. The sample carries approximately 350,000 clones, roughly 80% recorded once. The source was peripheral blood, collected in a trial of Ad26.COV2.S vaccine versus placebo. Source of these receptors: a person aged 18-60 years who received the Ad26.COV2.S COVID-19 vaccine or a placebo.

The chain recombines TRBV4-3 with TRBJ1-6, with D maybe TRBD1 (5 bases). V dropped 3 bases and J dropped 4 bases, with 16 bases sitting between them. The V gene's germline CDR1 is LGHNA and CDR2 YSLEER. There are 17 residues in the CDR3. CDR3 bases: TGCGCCAGCAGCCACGCGACGAGGGGCGCTTATAATTCACCCCTCCACTTT. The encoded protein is CASSHATRGAYNSPLHF.

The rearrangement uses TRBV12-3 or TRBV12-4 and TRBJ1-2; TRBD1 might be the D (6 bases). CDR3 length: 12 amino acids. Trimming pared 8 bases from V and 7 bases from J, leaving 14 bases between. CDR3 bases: TGTGCCAGCTATGGGGGGGGCTCTGGCTACACCTTC. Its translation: CASYGGGSGYTF.

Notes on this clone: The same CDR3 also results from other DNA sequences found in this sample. The CDR3 DNA sequence: TGCGCCAGCAGCCCCGACAGCAATGAGCAGTTCTTC. It specifies CASSPDSNEQFF. The chain carries TRBV5-1 and TRBJ2-1; D possibly corresponds to TRBD1 (5 bases). In germline, CDR1 is SGHRS, CDR2 YFSETQ. The germline V and J ends were trimmed by 4 bases and 6 bases, with 8 bases remaining between them. CDR3 length: 12 residues.

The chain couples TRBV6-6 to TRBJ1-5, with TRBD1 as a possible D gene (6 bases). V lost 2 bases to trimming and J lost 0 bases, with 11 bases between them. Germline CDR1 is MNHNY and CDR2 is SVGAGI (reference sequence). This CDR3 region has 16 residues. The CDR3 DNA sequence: TGTGCCAGCAGTTACCGACGACAGGATAGCAATCAGCCCCAGCATTTT. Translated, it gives CASSYRRQDSNQPQHF.

CDR3 amino acids: CASSTTGGSYGYTF. The CDR3 bases are TGTGCCAGCAGTACTACAGGGGGCAGCTATGGCTACACCTTC. The chain carries TRBV28 and TRBJ1-2; 9 bases agree with TRBD1. Germline loops: CDR1 MDHEN, CDR2 SYDVKM. The CDR3 covers 14 residues. Germline trimming cut 5 bases from V and 4 bases from J; bases unmatched to any gene: 5.

The CDR3 bases are TGTGCCAGCAGCTTATTCGGCGGCCCCCACTACAATGAGCAGTTCTTC. It is translated as CASSLFGGPHYNEQFF. The J gene is TRBJ2-1, the V gene TRBV5-6; D remains ambiguous. The germline V gene encodes CDR1 SGHDT and CDR2 YYEEEE. V was pared by 2 bases and J by 3 bases, with 15 bases between. The CDR3 is made up of 16 amino acids.

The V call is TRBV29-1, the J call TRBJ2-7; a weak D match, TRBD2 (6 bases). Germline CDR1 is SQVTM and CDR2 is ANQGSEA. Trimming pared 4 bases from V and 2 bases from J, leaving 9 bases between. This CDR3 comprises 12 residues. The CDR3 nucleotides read TGCAGCGTTGTTCGGGGGACCTACGAGCAGTACTTC. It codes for CSVVRGTYEQYF.

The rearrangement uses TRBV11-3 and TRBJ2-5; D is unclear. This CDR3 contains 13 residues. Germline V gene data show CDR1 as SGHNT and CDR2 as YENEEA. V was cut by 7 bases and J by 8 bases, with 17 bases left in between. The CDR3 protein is CASTLRPKGTQYF. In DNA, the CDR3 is TGTGCCAGCACCCTTCGTCCTAAGGGTACCCAGTACTTC.

This CDR3 reads CASSSAGTRVPSEQYF. In nucleotides, the CDR3 is TGTGCCAGCAGCTCAGCCGGGACTAGGGTTCCCTCCGAGCAGTACTTC. V gene TRBV7-2 combines with J gene TRBJ2-7; 8 bases match TRBD2. CDR1 is SGHTA and CDR2 is FQGNSA in the germline V gene. V was clipped by 4 bases and J by 6 bases; unmatched bases: 14. The CDR3 loop spans 16 amino acids.

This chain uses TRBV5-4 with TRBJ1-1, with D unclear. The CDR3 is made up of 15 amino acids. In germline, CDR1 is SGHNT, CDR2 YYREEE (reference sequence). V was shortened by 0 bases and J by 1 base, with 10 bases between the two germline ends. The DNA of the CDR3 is TGTGCCAGCAGCTTGGCCAATAGGTGGAACACTGAAGCTTTCTTT. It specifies CASSLANRWNTEAFF. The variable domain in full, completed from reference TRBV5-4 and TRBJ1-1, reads ETGVTQSPTHLIKTRGQQVTLRCSSQSGHNTVSWYQQALGQGPQFIFQYYREEENGRGNFPPRFSGLQFPNYSSELNVNALELDDSALYLCASSLANRWNTEAFFGQGTRLTVV.

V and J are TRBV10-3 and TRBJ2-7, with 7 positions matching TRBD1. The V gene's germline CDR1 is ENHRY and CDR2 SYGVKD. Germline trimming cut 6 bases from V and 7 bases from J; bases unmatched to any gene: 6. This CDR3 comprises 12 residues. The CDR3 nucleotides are TGTGCCATCAGCCCACAGGGGCGAGAGCAGTACTTC. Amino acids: CAISPQGREQYF.

The CDR3 nucleotides are TGTGCCAGCAGCGTATCGACGTCTGACCTACAAAGTGAGCAGTTCTTC. Its translation is CASSVSTSDLQSEQFF. The chain employs TRBV9 and TRBJ2-1; no firm D call. With 1 base removed from V and 9 bases from J, the gap between germline ends came to 20 bases. Germline V lookup: CDR1 SGDLS, CDR2 YYNGEE. This CDR3 is 16 amino acids long.

The CDR3 reads CASQREGGYTF. The CDR3 DNA is TGTGCCAGCCAAAGAGAGGGAGGCTACACCTTC. The V gene is TRBV6-5, the J gene TRBJ1-2; D gene uncertain. The CDR3 runs 11 residues. Germline CDR1 reads MNHEY; CDR2 reads SVGAGI. V was clipped by 8 bases and J by 8 bases, with 12 bases between them.

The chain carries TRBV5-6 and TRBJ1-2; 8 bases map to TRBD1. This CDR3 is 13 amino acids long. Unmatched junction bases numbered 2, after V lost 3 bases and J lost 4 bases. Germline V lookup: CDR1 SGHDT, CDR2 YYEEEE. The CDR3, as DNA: TGTGCCAGCAGCTCACAGGGGGGCTATGGCTACACCTTC. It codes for CASSSQGGYGYTF.

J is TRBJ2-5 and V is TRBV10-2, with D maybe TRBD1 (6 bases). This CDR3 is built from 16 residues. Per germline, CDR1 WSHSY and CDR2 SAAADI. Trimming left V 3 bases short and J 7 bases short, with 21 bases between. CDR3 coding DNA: TGCGCCAGCAGTGAAATCACGAGGACAGCAGATCGGACCCAGTACTTC. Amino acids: CASSEITRTADRTQYF.

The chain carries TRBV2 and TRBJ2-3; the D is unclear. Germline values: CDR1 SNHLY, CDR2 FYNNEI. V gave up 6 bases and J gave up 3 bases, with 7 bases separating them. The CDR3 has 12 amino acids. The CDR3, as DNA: TGTGCCAGCAGATTAGAGACAGATACGCAGTATTTT. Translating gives CASRLETDTQYF.

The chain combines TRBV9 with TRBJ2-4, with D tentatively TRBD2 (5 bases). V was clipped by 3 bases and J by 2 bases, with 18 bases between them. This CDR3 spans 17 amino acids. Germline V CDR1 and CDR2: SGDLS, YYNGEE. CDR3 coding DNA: TGTGCCAGCAGCGCGCATCAAGGGTTCGGGACCAAAAACATTCAGTACTTC. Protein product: CASSAHQGFGTKNIQYF.

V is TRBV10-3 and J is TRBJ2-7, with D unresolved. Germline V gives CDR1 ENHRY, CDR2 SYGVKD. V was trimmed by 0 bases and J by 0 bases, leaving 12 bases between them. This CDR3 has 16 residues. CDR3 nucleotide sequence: TGTGCCATCAGTGAGTCCCCTGATGGCTACTCCTACGAGCAGTACTTC. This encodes CAISESPDGYSYEQYF.

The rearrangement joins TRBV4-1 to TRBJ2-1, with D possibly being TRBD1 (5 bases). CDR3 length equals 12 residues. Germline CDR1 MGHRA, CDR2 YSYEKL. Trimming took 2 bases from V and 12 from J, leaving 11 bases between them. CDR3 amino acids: CASSQRSGPQFF. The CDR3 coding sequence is TGCGCCAGCAGCCAACGCTCAGGGCCGCAGTTCTTC.

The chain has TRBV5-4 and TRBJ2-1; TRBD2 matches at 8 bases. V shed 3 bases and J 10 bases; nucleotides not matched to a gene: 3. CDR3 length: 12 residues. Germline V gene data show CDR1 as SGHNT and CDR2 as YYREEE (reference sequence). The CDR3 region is CASSSVAGEQFF. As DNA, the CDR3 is TGTGCCAGCAGCTCCGTAGCGGGAGAGCAGTTCTTC.

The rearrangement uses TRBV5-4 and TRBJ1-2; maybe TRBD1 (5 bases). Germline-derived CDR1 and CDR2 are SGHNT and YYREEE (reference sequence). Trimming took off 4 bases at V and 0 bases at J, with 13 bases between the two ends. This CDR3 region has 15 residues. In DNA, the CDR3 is TGTGCCAGCAGCCAGGACACGGCTGCTAACTATGGCTACACCTTC. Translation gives CASSQDTAANYGYTF.

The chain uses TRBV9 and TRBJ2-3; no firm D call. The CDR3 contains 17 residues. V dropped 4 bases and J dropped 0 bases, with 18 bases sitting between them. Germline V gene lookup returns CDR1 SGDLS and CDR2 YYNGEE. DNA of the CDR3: TGTGCCAGCAGCCCCCTCAGTGGCCAAACTAGCACAGATACGCAGTATTTT. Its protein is CASSPLSGQTSTDTQYF.

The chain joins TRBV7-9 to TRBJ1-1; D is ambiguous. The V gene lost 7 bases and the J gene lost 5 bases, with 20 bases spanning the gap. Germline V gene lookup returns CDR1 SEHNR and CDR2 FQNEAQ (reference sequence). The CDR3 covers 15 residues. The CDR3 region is CASTPFREGKTEAFF. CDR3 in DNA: TGTGCCAGCACGCCTTTTAGGGAAGGGAAGACTGAAGCTTTCTTT.

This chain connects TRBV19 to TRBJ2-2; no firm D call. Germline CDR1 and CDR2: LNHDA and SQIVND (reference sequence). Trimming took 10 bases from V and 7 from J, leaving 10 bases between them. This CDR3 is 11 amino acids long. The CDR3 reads CATKEDGELFF. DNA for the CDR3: TGTGCCACCAAAGAGGACGGGGAGCTGTTTTTT. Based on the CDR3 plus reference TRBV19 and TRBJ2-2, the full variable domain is DGGITQSPKYLFRKEGQNVTLSCEQNLNHDAMYWYRQDPGQGLRLIYYSQIVNDFQKGDIAEGYSVSREKKESFPLTVTSAQKNPTAFYLCATKEDGELFFGEGSRLTVL.

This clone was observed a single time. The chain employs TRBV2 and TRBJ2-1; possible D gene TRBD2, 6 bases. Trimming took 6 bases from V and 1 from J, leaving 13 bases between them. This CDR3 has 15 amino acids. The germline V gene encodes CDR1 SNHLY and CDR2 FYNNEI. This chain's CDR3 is CASSLEGMSYNEQFF. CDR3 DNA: TGTGCCAGCAGCCTGGAGGGAATGTCCTACAATGAGCAGTTCTTC. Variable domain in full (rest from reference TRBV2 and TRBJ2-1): EPEVTQTPSHQVTQMGQEVILRCVPISNHLYFYWYRQILGQKVEFLVSFYNNEISEKSEIFDDQFSVERPDGSNFTLKIRSTKLEDSAMYFCASSLEGMSYNEQFFGPGTRLTVL.

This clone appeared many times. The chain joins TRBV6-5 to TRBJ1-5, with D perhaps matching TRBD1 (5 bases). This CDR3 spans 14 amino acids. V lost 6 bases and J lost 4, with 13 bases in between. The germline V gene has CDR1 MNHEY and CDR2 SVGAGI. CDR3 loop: CASRDWRGNQPQHF. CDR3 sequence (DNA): TGTGCCAGCAGGGATTGGAGGGGTAATCAGCCCCAGCATTTT.

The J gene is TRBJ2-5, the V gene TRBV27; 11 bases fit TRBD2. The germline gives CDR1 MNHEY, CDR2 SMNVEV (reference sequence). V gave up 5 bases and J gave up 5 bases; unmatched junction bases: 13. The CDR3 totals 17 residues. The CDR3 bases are TGTGCCAGCAGTGTAATAGCGGGGGGGCCGGGTCTGGAGACCCAGTACTTC. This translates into CASSVIAGGPGLETQYF.

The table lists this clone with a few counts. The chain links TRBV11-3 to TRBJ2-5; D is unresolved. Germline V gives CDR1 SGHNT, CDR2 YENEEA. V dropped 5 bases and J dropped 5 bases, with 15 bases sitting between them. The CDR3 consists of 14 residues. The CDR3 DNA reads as TGTGCCAGCAGCCCACCTACAACCTCGGAGACCCAGTACTTC. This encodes CASSPPTTSETQYF.